This T cell receptor beta chain emerged from a study of T cells in Graves' hyperthyroidism and ophthalmopathy. The CDR3 has 15 amino acids. Between the trimmed V and J ends, which lost 6 bases and 4 bases, there was a span of 19 bases. Study outcomes and limitations: A 13 V-J signature model discriminated ophthalmopathy versus stable hyperthyroidism.

Amplified TCR beta CDR3 regions came from RNA transcripts. Researchers ran a first-round RT-PCR on the TCR CDR3 using the HTBI primer set. TCRdb fed the multiplex PCR reads into MiXCR, producing one record per CDR3 protein. The sample contains fewer than 450,000 distinct CDR3 sequences, roughly 15% of which appear only once. As regards this clonotype: No antigen is known for it.

This receptor was obtained from an older woman with Graves' ophthalmopathy. The specimen sequenced was blood. The rearrangement joins TRBV12-3 or TRBV12-4 to TRBJ2-7, with a tentative D call TRBD2 (7 bases). CDR3 in amino acids: CASSPSWGRGYEQYF. The DNA of the CDR3 is TGTGCCAGCAGCCCGTCTTGGGGGAGGGGGTACGAGCAGTACTTC.